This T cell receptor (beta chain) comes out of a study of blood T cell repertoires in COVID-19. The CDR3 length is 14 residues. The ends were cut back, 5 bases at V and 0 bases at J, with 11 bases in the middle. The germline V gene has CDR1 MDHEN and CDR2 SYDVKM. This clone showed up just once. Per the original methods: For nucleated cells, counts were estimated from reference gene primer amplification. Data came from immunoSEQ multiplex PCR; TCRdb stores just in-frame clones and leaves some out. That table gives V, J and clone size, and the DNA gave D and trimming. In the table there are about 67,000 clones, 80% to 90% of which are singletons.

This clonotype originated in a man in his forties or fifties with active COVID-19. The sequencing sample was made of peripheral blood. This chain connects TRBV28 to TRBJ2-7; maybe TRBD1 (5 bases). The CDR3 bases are TGTGCCAGCAGTGGTGGCGACAGCTCCTACGAGCAGTACTTC. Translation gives CASSGGDSSYEQYF.